Below are 18 T cell receptor beta chains sequenced from a single sample in a study of memory CD4+ T cells and cytomegalovirus serostatus. Sequenced by immunoSEQ multiplex PCR; TCRdb stores in-frame clones only, minus some. This repertoire shows 46,000 or so clones, over 75% found once; its top ten account for under 0.7%. Single viable CD3+CD4+CD8-CD45RO+ cells were sorted as the memory CD4+ T cells. The sample comprised memory CD4+ T cells from blood. The receptors derive from an adult in good health and CMV-seronegative.

The chain employs TRBV19 and TRBJ1-1, with D possibly matching TRBD1 (5 bases). CDR1 and CDR2 from the germline V gene are LNHDA and SQIVND (reference sequence). V was trimmed by 1 base and J by 4 bases, leaving 10 bases between them. The CDR3 extends over 14 amino acids. CDR3 sequence reads: CASSIVGGGTEAFF. The CDR3 bases are TGTGCCAGTAGTATAGTTGGGGGGGGCACTGAAGCTTTCTTT. The full variable domain, its missing parts supplied by reference TRBV19 and TRBJ1-1, is DGGITQSPKYLFRKEGQNVTLSCEQNLNHDAMYWYRQDPGQGLRLIYYSQIVNDFQKGDIAEGYSVSREKKESFPLTVTSAQKNPTAFYLCASSIVGGGTEAFFGQGTRLTVV.

This clone was seen once. The chain links TRBV2 to TRBJ1-1; no reliable D call. The CDR3 length is 13 residues. The V gene lost 5 bases and the J gene lost 4 bases, with 11 bases spanning the gap. The germline CDR1 and CDR2 sequences are SNHLY and FYNNEI. The CDR3 is CASSMNLATEAFF. CDR3 coding DNA: TGTGCCAGCAGTATGAATCTGGCCACTGAAGCTTTCTTT.

The table lists this clone with a few counts. The chain is built from TRBV4-2 and TRBJ1-2; D is uncertain. Germline-derived CDR1 and CDR2 are LGHNA and YNFKEQ. There are 17 residues in the CDR3. V lost 0 bases and J lost 1, with 15 bases in between. CDR3 nucleotides: TGTGCCAGCAGCCAAGAAACCCTTCGACGGTTTAACTATGGCTACACCTTC. It codes for CASSQETLRRFNYGYTF.

Regarding this clone: This sample also contains other DNA sequences that code for the same CDR3. The V and J genes are TRBV2 and TRBJ1-4; D perhaps matches TRBD1 (6 bases). The CDR3 totals 16 residues. Germline V CDR1 and CDR2: SNHLY, FYNNEI. V gave up 4 bases and J gave up 8 bases, with 20 bases separating them. In DNA, the CDR3 is TGTGCCAGCAGTGGACCTGGGGACACTTTTTACGAAAAACTGTTTTTT. Translating gives CASSGPGDTFYEKLFF.

This clone was detected only a few times. The chain has TRBV30 and TRBJ1-4; D possibly corresponds to TRBD1 (6 bases). The CDR3 is 13 amino acids. Germline V gene data show CDR1 as GTSNPN and CDR2 as SVGIG (reference sequence). V shed 1 base and J shed 5 bases, with 8 bases lying between them. The CDR3 sequence is CAWSARGNEKLFF. The DNA of the CDR3 is TGTGCCTGGAGTGCAAGGGGGAATGAAAAACTGTTTTTT. Combining the CDR3 with reference TRBV30 and TRBJ1-4 gives the whole variable domain SQTIHQWPATLVQPVGSPLSLECTVEGTSNPNLYWYRQAAGRGLQLLFYSVGIGQISSEVPQNLSASRPQDRQFILSSKKLLLSDSGFYLCAWSARGNEKLFFGSGTQLSVL.

This chain joins TRBV4-1 and TRBJ1-1; 10 bases fit TRBD1. The CDR3 covers 14 residues. The germline gives CDR1 MGHRA, CDR2 YSYEKL. Trimming cost V 4 bases and J 4 bases; bases outside gene matches: 3. This CDR3 is CASSRDRGSTEAFF. DNA for the CDR3: TGCGCCAGCAGCCGGGACAGGGGCAGCACTGAAGCTTTCTTT.

The chain carries TRBV5-1 and TRBJ2-3, with D tentatively TRBD1 (5 bases). V was pared by 0 bases and J by 4 bases, with 15 bases between. This CDR3 has 16 residues. CDR1 is SGHRS and CDR2 is YFSETQ in the germline V gene. In DNA form, the CDR3 reads TGCGCCAGCAGCTTGGAAGCCAGGGTGTCGGCAGATACGCAGTATTTT. Translating gives CASSLEARVSADTQYF.

This chain links TRBV19 with TRBJ2-2; possible D gene TRBD2, 6 bases. CDR1 LNHDA and CDR2 SQIVND come from the germline V gene (reference sequence). CDR3 size: 16 residues. V lost 6 bases to trimming and J lost 4 bases, with 18 bases between them. The CDR3 DNA reads TGTGCCAGTAGGACCTCAGCCGGGGGAGGCACCGGGGAGCTGTTTTTT. Its translation: CASRTSAGGGTGELFF.

The chain has TRBV4-2 and TRBJ2-6; D assignment may be TRBD1 or TRBD2 (5 bases each). Germline CDR1 is LGHNA and CDR2 is YNFKEQ. Trimming removed 0 bases at V and 2 bases at J, with 14 bases between. The CDR3 sequence is 18 residues long. The CDR3 sequence: CASSQDEGISAGANVLTF. Here the CDR3 DNA reads TGTGCCAGCAGCCAAGATGAGGGGATAAGTGCTGGGGCCAACGTCCTGACTTTC.

This sequence joins TRBV19 and TRBJ1-6, with 7 bases matching TRBD1. CDR1 and CDR2 (germline): LNHDA, SQIVND (reference sequence). J lost 7 bases, V lost 3 bases, and 15 bases had no gene match. The CDR3 runs to 18 residues. The CDR3 sequence: CASSIRLIETGRNSPLHF. The CDR3 coding sequence is TGTGCCAGTAGTATCCGCCTAATAGAGACAGGGAGGAATTCACCCCTCCACTTT. Supplemented by reference TRBV19 and TRBJ1-6, the full variable domain reads DGGITQSPKYLFRKEGQNVTLSCEQNLNHDAMYWYRQDPGQGLRLIYYSQIVNDFQKGDIAEGYSVSREKKESFPLTVTSAQKNPTAFYLCASSIRLIETGRNSPLHFGNGTRLTVT.

The gene calls are TRBV18 and TRBJ2-7; tentative D call: TRBD1 (5 bases). The CDR3 runs 16 residues. Trimming shortened V by 4 bases and J by 1 base, and 17 bases separated the two germline ends. Germline loops: CDR1 KGHSH, CDR2 LQKENI. CDR3 protein: CASSLGMQGTSYEQYF. The DNA of the CDR3 is TGTGCCAGCTCACTCGGCATGCAGGGTACATCCTACGAGCAGTACTTC.

This chain uses TRBV10-3 with TRBJ1-1; D is possibly TRBD1 (5 bases). Trimming pared 4 bases from V and 5 bases from J, leaving 17 bases between. The CDR3 is 15 amino acids. Germline CDR1 reads ENHRY; CDR2 reads SYGVKD. The CDR3 reads CAISGSLRGGTEAFF. CDR3 sequence (DNA): TGTGCCATCAGTGGATCCCTAAGGGGTGGAACTGAAGCTTTCTTT.

The CDR3 region has the DNA TGTGCCAGCAGTGAACTAGCGGGGTTCGCGAACACCGGGGAGCTGTTTTTT. Its translation: CASSELAGFANTGELFF. The chain employs TRBV6-4 and TRBJ2-2, with 10 bases matching TRBD2. Losses at the gene ends were 3 bases for V and 0 bases for J; bases not matched to a gene: 4. Germline loops: CDR1 MRHNA, CDR2 SNTAGT. The CDR3 runs to 17 residues.

The V call is TRBV10-2, the J call TRBJ2-5; 11 bases map to TRBD2. The V gene's germline CDR1 is WSHSY and CDR2 SAAADI. The J segment lost 5 bases and the V segment lost 2 bases, leaving 7 bases of the junction unmatched. The CDR3 has 16 amino acids. The CDR3 is CASSEITSGGGETQYF. The CDR3 coding sequence is TGCGCCAGCAGTGAGATAACTAGCGGGGGAGGGGAGACCCAGTACTTC.

This sequence joins TRBV18 and TRBJ2-7; 9 positions match TRBD1. There are 14 residues in the CDR3. Losses at the gene ends were 4 bases for V and 3 bases for J; bases not matched to a gene: 4. Germline CDR1 KGHSH, CDR2 LQKENI. The CDR3 nucleotides read TGTGCCAGCTCACACGGACAGGGGCGCTACGAGCAGTACTTC. This codes for CASSHGQGRYEQYF.

This clone is labeled medium-sized. V is TRBV5-1 and J is TRBJ1-3; D call uncertain. The CDR3 loop spans 12 amino acids. Trimming removed 4 bases at V and 3 bases at J, with 5 bases between. Germline V gene lookup returns CDR1 SGHRS and CDR2 YFSETQ. The CDR3 region is CASSGFGNTIYF. The CDR3, as DNA: TGCGCCAGCAGCGGGTTTGGAAACACCATATATTTT.

This chain connects TRBV7-2 to TRBJ2-1; 12 bases agree with TRBD1. CDR1 is SGHTA and CDR2 is FQGNSA in the germline V gene. This CDR3 comprises 17 residues. Losses at the gene ends were 5 bases for V and 9 bases for J; bases not matched to a gene: 14. Written as DNA, the CDR3 is TGTGCCAGCAGCGCCCTGGGCCGGGACAGGGGGCACGGTGAGCAGTTCTTC. It encodes CASSALGRDRGHGEQFF.

This chain joins TRBV13 and TRBJ2-2; D unresolved. Germline V gene data show CDR1 as PRHDT and CDR2 as FYEKMQ (reference sequence). The V gene lost 0 bases and the J gene lost 4 bases, with 9 bases spanning the gap. The CDR3 is made up of 15 amino acids. CDR3 loop: CASSLGVGSTGELFF. CDR3 DNA sequence: TGTGCCAGCAGCTTAGGAGTGGGTTCCACCGGGGAGCTGTTTTTT.